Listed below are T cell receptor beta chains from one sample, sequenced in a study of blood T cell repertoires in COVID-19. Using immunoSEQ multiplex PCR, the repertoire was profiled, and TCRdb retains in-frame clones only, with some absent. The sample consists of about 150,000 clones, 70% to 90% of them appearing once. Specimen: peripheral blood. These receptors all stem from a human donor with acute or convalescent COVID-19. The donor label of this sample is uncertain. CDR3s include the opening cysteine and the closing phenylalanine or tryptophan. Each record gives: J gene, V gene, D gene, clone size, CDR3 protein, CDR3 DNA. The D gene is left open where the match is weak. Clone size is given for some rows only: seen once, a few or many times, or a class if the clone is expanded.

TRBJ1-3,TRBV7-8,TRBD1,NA,CASSAQPGQSGNTIYF,TGTGCCAGCAGCGCTCAACCGGGACAGTCTGGAAACACCATATATTTT
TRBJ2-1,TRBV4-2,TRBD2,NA,CASSQVAGNNEQFF,TGTGCCAGCAGCCAAGTAGCGGGGAACAATGAGCAGTTCTTC
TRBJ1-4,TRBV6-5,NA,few,CASSYSGGNEKLFF,TGTGCCAGCAGTTACTCGGGGGGGAATGAAAAACTGTTTTTT
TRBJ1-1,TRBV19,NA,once,CASSMILAGPNTEAFF,TGTGCCAGTAGTATGATTCTGGCAGGGCCCAACACTGAAGCTTTCTTT
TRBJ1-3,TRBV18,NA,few,CASSPLPESGNTIYF,TGTGCCAGCTCACCACTGCCTGAGTCTGGAAACACCATATATTTT
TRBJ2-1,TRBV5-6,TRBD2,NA,CASSLGGGSYNEQFF,TGTGCCAGCAGCTTGGGCGGGGGCTCCTACAATGAGCAGTTCTTC
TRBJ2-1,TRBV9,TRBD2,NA,CASSGGTISRSEQFF,TGTGCCAGCAGCGGCGGGACTATCAGCCGGAGTGAGCAGTTCTTC
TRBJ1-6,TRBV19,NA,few,CASSEGDSPLHF,TGTGCCAGTAGTGAGGGAGACTCACCCCTCCACTTT
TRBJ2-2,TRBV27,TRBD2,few,CASSRRTSGGAAGELFF,TGTGCCAGCAGCCGTCGTACTAGCGGGGGGGCAGCCGGGGAGCTGTTTTTT
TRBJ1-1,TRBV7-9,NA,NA,CASSRPTAFTEAFF,TGTGCCAGCAGCCGCCCGACAGCCTTTACTGAAGCTTTCTTT
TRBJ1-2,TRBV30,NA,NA,CAWTGQSNYGYTF,TGTGCCTGGACAGGTCAATCTAACTATGGCTACACCTTC
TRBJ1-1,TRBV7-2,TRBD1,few,CASSKDRGWATEAFF,TGTGCCAGCAGCAAAGACAGGGGTTGGGCCACTGAAGCTTTCTTT
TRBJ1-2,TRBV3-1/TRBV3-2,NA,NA,CASSLGGGSNYGYTF,TGTGCCAGCAGCCTGGGGGGTGGAAGTAACTATGGCTACACCTTC
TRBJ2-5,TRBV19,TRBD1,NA,CASTFTGEETQYF,TGTGCCAGTACCTTTACAGGGGAGGAGACCCAGTACTTC
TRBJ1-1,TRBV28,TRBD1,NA,CASSDTGGSRNTEAFF,TGTGCCAGCAGCGATACAGGGGGCTCCCGAAACACTGAAGCTTTCTTT
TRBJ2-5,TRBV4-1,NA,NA,CASSQDRGSQETQYF,TGCGCCAGCAGCCAAGATCGCGGCAGCCAAGAGACCCAGTACTTC
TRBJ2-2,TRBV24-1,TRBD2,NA,CATSDLGQGGDTGELFF,TGTGCCACCAGTGATTTGGGGCAGGGAGGGGACACCGGGGAGCTGTTTTTT
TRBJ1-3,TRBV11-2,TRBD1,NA,CASSHGQGYTIYF,TGTGCCAGCAGCCACGGACAGGGGTACACCATATATTTT
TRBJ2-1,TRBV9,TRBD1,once,CASSSLQGASYNEQFF,TGTGCCAGCAGCTCCCTACAGGGGGCCTCCTACAATGAGCAGTTCTTC
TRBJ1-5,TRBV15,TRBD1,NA,CATSSRYSGTGFFWPQHF,TGTGCCACCAGCAGCCGATATAGCGGGACAGGGTTTTTTTGGCCCCAGCATTTT
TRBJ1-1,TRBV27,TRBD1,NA,CANARGLWTEAFF,TGTGCCAATGCCAGGGGGTTGTGGACTGAAGCTTTCTTT
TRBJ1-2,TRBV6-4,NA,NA,CASSVRQGNNYGYTF,TGTGCCAGCAGTGTTCGGCAGGGGAATAACTATGGCTACACCTTC
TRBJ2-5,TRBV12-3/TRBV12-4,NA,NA,CASSRQEGKTQYF,TGTGCCAGCAGTCGACAAGAGGGAAAGACCCAGTACTTC
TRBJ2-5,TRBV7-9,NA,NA,CASSVRERETQYF,TGTGCCAGCAGCGTAAGAGAGAGGGAGACCCAGTACTTC
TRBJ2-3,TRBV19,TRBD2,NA,CASSIVTGGRGDTQYF,TGTGCCAGTAGTATAGTCACGGGAGGAAGAGGAGATACGCAGTATTTT
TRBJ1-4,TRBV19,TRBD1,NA,CASSTGTGSNEKLFF,TGTGCCAGTAGTACCGGGACAGGGTCTAATGAAAAACTGTTTTTT
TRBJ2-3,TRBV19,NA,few,CASSLEGVPDTQYF,TGTGCCAGTAGTTTGGAGGGAGTACCAGATACGCAGTATTTT
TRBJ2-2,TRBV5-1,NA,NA,CASSLGGQNTGELFF,TGCGCCAGCAGCTTGGGTGGCCAGAACACCGGGGAGCTGTTTTTT
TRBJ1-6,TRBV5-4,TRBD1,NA,CASRQGVSSYNSPLHF,TGTGCCAGCCGACAGGGGGTGAGCTCCTATAATTCACCCCTCCACTTT
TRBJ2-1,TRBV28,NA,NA,CASERRGIYNEQFF,TGTGCCAGCGAGAGACGGGGAATTTACAATGAGCAGTTCTTC
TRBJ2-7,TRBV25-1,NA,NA,CASTLADSPSYEQYF,TGTGCCAGCACTTTGGCGGACAGCCCAAGCTACGAGCAGTACTTC
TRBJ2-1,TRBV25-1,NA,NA,CASSARDTPGVKFF,TGTGCCAGCAGTGCCCGGGACACCCCTGGGGTGAAGTTCTTC
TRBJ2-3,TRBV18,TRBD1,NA,CATRGNRGDTQYF,TGTGCCACACGTGGAAACAGGGGCGATACGCAGTATTTT
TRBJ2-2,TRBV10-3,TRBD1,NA,CAIGTGTNTGELFF,TGTGCCATCGGGACAGGAACGAACACCGGGGAGCTGTTTTTT
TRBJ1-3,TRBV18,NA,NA,CASSQGAGNTIYF,TGTGCCAGCTCACAAGGGGCCGGAAACACCATATATTTT
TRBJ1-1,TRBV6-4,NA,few,CASSEADNRLNTEAFF,TGTGCCAGCAGTGAGGCAGATAACAGGCTGAACACTGAAGCTTTCTTT
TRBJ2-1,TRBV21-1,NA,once,CASGQVDPLHHNEQFF,TGTGCCAGCGGGCAGGTCGACCCCCTTCACCACAATGAGCAGTTCTTC
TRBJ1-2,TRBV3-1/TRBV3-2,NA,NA,CASSQETGVYGYTF,TGTGCCAGCAGCCAAGAGACGGGGGTTTATGGCTACACCTTC
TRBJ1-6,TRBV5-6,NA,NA,CASSLGHSNSPLHF,TGTGCCAGCAGCTTGGGGCATAGCAATTCACCCCTCCACTTT
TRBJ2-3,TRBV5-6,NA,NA,CASSLGRGTDTQYF,TGTGCCAGCAGCTTGGGCAGGGGAACAGATACGCAGTATTTT
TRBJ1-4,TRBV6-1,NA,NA,CASSVIWSGFNEKLFF,TGTGCCAGCAGTGTTATTTGGTCAGGGTTTAATGAAAAACTGTTTTTT
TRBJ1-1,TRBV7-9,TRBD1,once,CASSHTTGVNTEAFF,TGTGCCAGCAGTCATACGACAGGGGTGAACACTGAAGCTTTCTTT
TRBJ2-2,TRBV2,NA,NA,CAGGLNTGELFF,TGTGCCGGGGGACTGAACACCGGGGAGCTGTTTTTT
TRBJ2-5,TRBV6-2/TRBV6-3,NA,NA,CASSPSVTQYF,TGTGCCAGCAGTCCCTCCGTGACCCAGTACTTC
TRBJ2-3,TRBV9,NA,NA,CASSVVDSRTDTQYF,TGTGCCAGCAGCGTAGTGGACAGCCGCACAGATACGCAGTATTTT
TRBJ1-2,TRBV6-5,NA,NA,CASSYSKAPRGKGYTF,TGTGCCAGCAGTTACTCGAAGGCGCCTAGGGGAAAAGGCTACACCTTC
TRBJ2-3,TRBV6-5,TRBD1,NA,CASSSRWTGGQDTQYF,TGTGCCAGCAGTTCCCGATGGACAGGGGGCCAAGATACGCAGTATTTT
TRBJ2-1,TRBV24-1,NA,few,CATSESAASTYNEQFF,TGTGCCACCAGTGAGTCTGCGGCTAGTACCTACAATGAGCAGTTCTTC
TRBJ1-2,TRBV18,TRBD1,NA,CASSPRDRGDYGYTF,TGTGCCAGCTCACCCCGGGACAGGGGAGACTATGGCTACACCTTC